These T cell receptor beta chains were read from a single sample in a study of cytomegalovirus exposure and HLA in healthy donors. The repertoire was sequenced with immunoSEQ multiplex PCR; TCRdb's copy has only in-frame clones and lacks some. The profile covers roughly 110,000 clones, with approximately 80% appearing a single time and approximately 4.5% taken by the ten largest. The sequenced sample consisted of PBMCs. The receptors originated from a male donor in good health and CMV-seronegative. Each CDR3 is given with its conserved first and last residue. A D gene is named only where the DNA matches it firmly. Some rows mark clone size as missing; the rest say once, few, many or name a class of expanded clone.

j_gene	abundance	v_gene	d_gene	CDR3aa	CDR3nt
TRBJ1-1	.	TRBV28	TRBD1	CASSTSEKGARNTEAFF	TGTGCCAGCAGCACGAGTGAGAAGGGGGCCCGAAACACTGAAGCTTTCTTT
TRBJ1-3	few	TRBV5-1	.	CASSLDGSSGNTIYF	TGCGCCAGCAGCTTGGACGGTTCCTCTGGAAACACCATATATTTT
TRBJ2-7	.	TRBV7-9	TRBD2	CASSLVSGRFDEQYF	TGTGCCAGCAGCTTAGTGAGCGGGAGGTTCGACGAGCAGTACTTC
TRBJ2-3	.	TRBV7-8	.	CASSFRLQGSSTDTQYF	TGTGCCAGCAGCTTTCGACTACAGGGTTCTAGCACAGATACGCAGTATTTT
TRBJ2-1	once	TRBV2	TRBD1	CASSGGRGRNEQFF	TGTGCCAGCAGTGGTGGCAGGGGGCGTAATGAGCAGTTCTTC
TRBJ2-1	.	TRBV10-3	TRBD2	CAISVGLAGGNSYNEQFF	TGTGCCATCAGTGTAGGGCTAGCGGGAGGGAACTCCTACAATGAGCAGTTCTTC
TRBJ2-5	.	TRBV29-1	.	CSVEDRGQSGEQYF	TGCAGCGTTGAAGATCGGGGACAGTCGGGAGAGCAGTACTTC
TRBJ2-7	.	TRBV7-9	.	CASSLGQGGEQYF	TGTGCCAGCAGCTTAGGGCAGGGTGGCGAGCAGTACTTC
TRBJ1-1	.	TRBV30	.	CAWDLQGRNTEAFF	TGTGCCTGGGACTTGCAGGGGAGGAACACTGAAGCTTTCTTT
TRBJ2-7	.	TRBV5-4	TRBD1	CASSLDRGRSYEQYF	TGTGCCAGCAGCTTGGACAGGGGGCGATCCTACGAGCAGTACTTC
TRBJ2-3	.	TRBV5-4	.	CASSLVGSRKDTQYF	TGTGCCAGCAGCTTGGTGGGTAGCCGGAAAGATACGCAGTATTTT
TRBJ1-5	.	TRBV28	.	CASISQGNQPQHF	TGTGCCAGCATATCGCAGGGGAATCAGCCCCAGCATTTT
TRBJ2-7	.	TRBV29-1	TRBD2	CSVEERRAGDYEQYF	TGCAGCGTTGAAGAACGGCGAGCGGGGGACTACGAGCAGTACTTC
TRBJ1-3	once	TRBV4-2	.	CASSQDRGVGNTIYF	TGTGCCAGCAGCCAAGACAGGGGAGTTGGAAACACCATATATTTT